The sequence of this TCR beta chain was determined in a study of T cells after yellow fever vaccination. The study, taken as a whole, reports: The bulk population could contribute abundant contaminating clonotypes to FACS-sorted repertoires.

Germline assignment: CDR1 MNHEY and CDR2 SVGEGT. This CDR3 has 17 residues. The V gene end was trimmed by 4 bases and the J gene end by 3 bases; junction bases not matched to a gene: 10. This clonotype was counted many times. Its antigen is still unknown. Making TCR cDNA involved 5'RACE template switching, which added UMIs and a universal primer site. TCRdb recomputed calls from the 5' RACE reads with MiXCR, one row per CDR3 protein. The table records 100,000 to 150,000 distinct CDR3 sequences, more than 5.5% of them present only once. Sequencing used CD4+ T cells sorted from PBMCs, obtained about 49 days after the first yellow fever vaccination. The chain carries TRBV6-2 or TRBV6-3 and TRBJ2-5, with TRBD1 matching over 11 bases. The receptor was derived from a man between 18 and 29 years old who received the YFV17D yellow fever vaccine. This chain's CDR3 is CASSSLRTGGMKETQYF. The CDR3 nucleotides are TGTGCCAGCAGTTCCCTGAGGACAGGGGGCATGAAAGAGACCCAGTACTTC.